A selection of T cell receptor beta chains follows, all from one sample in a study of blood T cell repertoires in COVID-19. The protocol was immunoSEQ multiplex PCR, while the TCRdb copy is restricted to in-frame clones and leaves out a portion. This sample has about 400,000 clones, with approximately 90% found just once. Sequencing was carried out using peripheral blood. These receptors all stem from a woman aged 30 to 39 with acute or convalescent COVID-19. Both conserved end residues are part of each CDR3. Each record gives: V gene, D gene, clone size, J gene, CDR3 protein, CDR3 DNA. D genes are given only for firm matches. Some rows mark clone size as missing; the rest say once, few, many or name a class of expanded clone.

>TRBV30|.|.|TRBJ1-1
CAWSVGAWAEAFF
TGTGCCTGGAGTGTTGGGGCTTGGGCTGAAGCTTTCTTT
>TRBV27|TRBD2|.|TRBJ2-2
CASSLGFRGGVFTGELFF
TGTGCCAGCAGTTTGGGTTTTCGCGGGGGGGTTTTTACCGGGGAGCTGTTTTTT
>TRBV2|.|.|TRBJ2-7
CASRGGDSYEQYF
TGTGCCAGCAGAGGGGGGGACTCCTACGAGCAGTACTTC
>TRBV13|TRBD2|.|TRBJ2-1
CASSSGEGSGGLYNEQFF
TGTGCCAGCAGCTCGGGCGAGGGAAGCGGGGGGCTTTACAATGAGCAGTTCTTC
>TRBV5-1|.|.|TRBJ2-5
CASSSSEVQETQYF
TGCGCCAGCAGCTCGTCTGAGGTTCAAGAGACCCAGTACTTC
>TRBV19|TRBD1|.|TRBJ1-1
CASTRGQYMNTEAFF
TGTGCCAGTACCAGGGGGCAGTACATGAACACTGAAGCTTTCTTT
>TRBV19|.|few|TRBJ2-1
CASSISGSSYNEQFF
TGTGCCAGTAGTATTTCCGGGAGCTCCTACAATGAGCAGTTCTTC
>TRBV2|TRBD2|.|TRBJ2-7
CASRASTSGGVLYF
TGTGCCAGCAGGGCCTCGACTAGCGGGGGGGTACTGTACTTC
>TRBV21-1|.|.|TRBJ1-1
CASSKVSGTGGKDEAFF
TGTGCCAGCAGCAAAGTCTCGGGAACAGGGGGTAAGGATGAAGCTTTCTTT
>TRBV5-8|.|.|TRBJ1-6
CASSFPDSPLHF
TGTGCCAGCAGCTTTCCGGATTCACCCCTCCACTTT
>TRBV19|.|.|TRBJ2-1
CGTTTGQTGGYNEQFF
TGTGGTACTACAACCGGACAAACCGGGGGCTACAATGAGCAGTTCTTC
>TRBV7-9|.|.|TRBJ2-1
CASSQGLAGNEQFF
TGTGCCAGCAGCCAAGGATTGGCCGGGAATGAGCAGTTCTTC
>TRBV5-6|TRBD2|.|TRBJ2-3
CASNPSERGGRDTQYF
TGTGCCAGCAACCCGTCCGAGCGGGGGGGCCGAGATACGCAGTATTTT
>TRBV12-5|.|once|TRBJ1-2
CASGLSTRRGYTF
TGTGCTAGTGGTTTGTCGACACGACGGGGCTACACCTTC
>TRBV7-8|TRBD1|.|TRBJ1-6
CASSLAPGTGKDSPLHF
TGTGCCAGCAGCTTAGCGCCAGGGACAGGGAAAGATTCACCCCTCCACTTT
>TRBV11-2|TRBD2|.|TRBJ2-1
CASRGGRVYNEQFF
TGTGCCAGCAGGGGGGGGAGGGTATACAATGAGCAGTTCTTC
>TRBV21-1|.|.|TRBJ2-7
CASSKGGLPPRQGGSYEQYF
TGTGCCAGCAGCAAGGGGGGGCTCCCTCCGCGACAGGGGGGTTCCTACGAGCAGTACTTC
>TRBV29-1|TRBD1|.|TRBJ2-3
CSVGTRGITDTQYF
TGCAGCGTGGGGACCAGGGGGATAACAGATACGCAGTATTTT
>TRBV7-6|.|.|TRBJ1-4
CASSQRVQRPNEKLFF
TGTGCCAGCAGCCAACGCGTCCAACGTCCTAATGAAAAACTGTTTTTT
>TRBV15|.|.|TRBJ1-2
CATSRPSTGANYGYTF
TGTGCCACCAGCAGACCGTCGACGGGAGCTAACTATGGCTACACCTTC
>TRBV5-1|TRBD1|.|TRBJ1-1
CASSWTGENTEAFF
TGCGCCAGCAGCTGGACAGGGGAGAACACTGAAGCTTTCTTT
>TRBV19|.|.|TRBJ2-6
CASTGTGANVLTF
TGTGCCAGTACGGGGACTGGGGCCAACGTCCTGACTTTC
>TRBV7-2|TRBD1|.|TRBJ1-2
CASSLGQGYGYTF
TGTGCCAGCAGCTTAGGACAGGGGTATGGCTACACCTTC
>TRBV7-7|.|.|TRBJ2-3
CASSLGTTDTQYF
TGTGCCAGCAGCTTGGGCACCACAGATACGCAGTATTTT